This T cell receptor beta chain was recovered during a study of T cell repertoires in cytomegalovirus infection. Study details: CMV infection plus the matching HLA type was flagged by public TCR beta signatures.

The trim removed 4 bases at V and 2 bases at J, leaving 6 bases unmatched. Per the germline V gene, CDR1 is SGHRS and CDR2 is YFSETQ. The CDR3 loop spans 14 amino acids. In this sample, this clonotype turned up a few times. TCRdb fed the reads into MiXCR, producing one record per CDR3 protein. The sample lists some 100,000 distinct CDR3 sequences, around a quarter occurring once. V is TRBV5-1 and J is TRBJ2-7, with 7 positions matching TRBD1. The sequence derives from a human donor in good health (CMV status not recorded). Some clones in this sample may be carry-over from other donors' samples. The source material was CD8+ T cells from PBMCs. The CDR3 loop is CASSPGQTTYEQYF. The CDR3 DNA reads as TGCGCCAGCAGCCCGGGACAGACTACCTACGAGCAGTACTTC. Full variable domain (remainder filled in from reference TRBV5-1 and TRBJ2-7): KAGVTQTPRYLIKTRGQQVTLSCSPISGHRSVSWYQQTPGQGLQFLFEYFSETQRNKGNFPGRFSGRQFSNSRSEMNVSTLELGDSALYLCASSPGQTTYEQYFGPGTRLTVT.